The rows below give T cell receptor beta chains drawn from one sample of a study of PD-L1 blockade in urothelial cancer. Only in-frame clones appear in the TCRdb table, and some are missing; sequencing was by immunoSEQ multiplex PCR. The table has approximately 55,000 clones, around 84% seen once. The sample was PBMCs, taken around atezolizumab (anti-PD-L1) treatment. These receptors all stem from a man aged 60 to 69 with urothelial cancer. CDR3s include the opening cysteine and the closing phenylalanine or tryptophan. Each record gives: J gene, D gene, V gene, clone size, CDR3 DNA, CDR3 protein. D genes are given only for firm matches. Clone size is shown for a subset of rows, as once, few, many or a class of expanded clone.

TRBJ1-6	TRBD1	TRBV6-5	-	TGTGCCTCCCAGACAGGGGAGATTGGTAATTCACCCCTCCACTTT	CASQTGEIGNSPLHF
TRBJ2-1	TRBD2	TRBV7-2	-	TGTGCCAGCAGCTACGCGGGACTAGCGGGAGTAAATGAGCAGTTCTTC	CASSYAGLAGVNEQFF
TRBJ2-7	TRBD2	TRBV9	-	TGTGCCAGCAGCGTTGAAGCGGGACCATCCTACGAGCAGTACTTC	CASSVEAGPSYEQYF
TRBJ1-2	TRBD1	TRBV4-3	-	TGCGCCAGCAGCCTCACAGCCGGGACAGGGGGCGCTTACTATGGCTACACCTTC	CASSLTAGTGGAYYGYTF
TRBJ2-1	TRBD2	TRBV11-1	-	TGTGCCAGCAGCCGCCTTAGCGGGGGCCGGTACAATGAGCAGTTCTTC	CASSRLSGGRYNEQFF
TRBJ2-1	-	TRBV30	-	TGTGCCTGGAGTGTACGGGTGTTAGCGGACTCCTACAATGAGCAGTTCTTC	CAWSVRVLADSYNEQFF
TRBJ2-1	TRBD1	TRBV6-5	once	TGTGCCAGCTGGGACAGGAGATACAATGAGCAGTTCTTC	CASWDRRYNEQFF
TRBJ1-4	-	TRBV18	-	TGTGCCAGCTCACCGTCCCAAGGCCCCGGGGATGAAAAACTGTTTTTT	CASSPSQGPGDEKLFF
TRBJ1-2	TRBD1	TRBV28	once	TGTGCCAGCAGCCGTCCCGGACAGGGCAACTATGGCTACACCTTC	CASSRPGQGNYGYTF
TRBJ2-5	TRBD1	TRBV6-5	-	TGTGCCAGCAGTACTTGGACAGGAGGAGGAGAGACCCAGTACTTC	CASSTWTGGGETQYF
TRBJ2-1	-	TRBV4-3	-	TGCGCCAGCAGCCAAGATTCACAGGAGAAGCAGTTCTTC	CASSQDSQEKQFF
TRBJ1-3	TRBD1	TRBV2	-	TGTGCCACCACGGGACAGGCTGGAAACACCATATATTTT	CATTGQAGNTIYF
TRBJ2-5	TRBD1	TRBV29-1	once	TGCAGCGTTGAAGGGGACAGGGGACTGTACCAAGAGACCCAGTACTTC	CSVEGDRGLYQETQYF
TRBJ1-2	TRBD1	TRBV6-5	few	TGTGCCAGCAAAAAACAGGGGGCGGTGAATGGCTACACCTTC	CASKKQGAVNGYTF
TRBJ2-1	TRBD2	TRBV12-5	few	TGTGCTAGTGGTTCTGCGGGAGATCTAAGTGAGCAGTTCTTC	CASGSAGDLSEQFF
TRBJ2-3	TRBD2	TRBV11-2	-	TGTGCCAGCAGCAGACTTCAGCGGGGGAGCACAGATACGCAGTATTTT	CASSRLQRGSTDTQYF
TRBJ1-1	-	TRBV19	-	TGTGCCAGTAAGAAGGAGGCCTCAGTACTGAACACTGAAGCTTTCTTT	CASKKEASVLNTEAFF
TRBJ2-2	TRBD1	TRBV9	-	TGTGCCAGCAGGGGACAGACGAACACCGGGGAGCTGTTTTTT	CASRGQTNTGELFF
TRBJ1-1	-	TRBV6-6	few	TGTGCCAGCAGTTACTCCGGGGGGGGAAACACTGAAGCTTTCTTT	CASSYSGGGNTEAFF
TRBJ1-5	-	TRBV1	-	TGCACCAGCAGCCAAGATGACAGGGTTATACAGCCCCAGCATTTT	CTSSQDDRVIQPQHF
TRBJ2-7	-	TRBV11-1	-	TGTGCCAGCAGGGATACAGGGCACGAGCAGTACTTC	CASRDTGHEQYF
TRBJ2-3	-	TRBV7-5	-	TGTGCCAGAAGCCCCCTCGGGACTAGCGGGGACCTCTCCCCAGATACGCAGTATTTT	CARSPLGTSGDLSPDTQYF
TRBJ1-1	TRBD1	TRBV5-4	-	TGTGCCAGCAGCTTGGTTACAGGGGCGCATGCCGAAGCTTTCTTT	CASSLVTGAHAEAFF